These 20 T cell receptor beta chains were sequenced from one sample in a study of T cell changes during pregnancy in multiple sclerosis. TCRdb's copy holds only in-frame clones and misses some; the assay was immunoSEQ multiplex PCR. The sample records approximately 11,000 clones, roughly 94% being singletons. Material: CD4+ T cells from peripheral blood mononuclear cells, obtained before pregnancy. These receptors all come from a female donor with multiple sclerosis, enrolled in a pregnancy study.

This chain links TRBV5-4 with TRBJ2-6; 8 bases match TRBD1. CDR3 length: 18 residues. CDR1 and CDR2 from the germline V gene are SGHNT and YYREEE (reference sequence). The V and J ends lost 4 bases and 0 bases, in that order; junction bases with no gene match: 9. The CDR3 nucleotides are TGTGCCAGCAGCCCGAAGACAGGGGCAAGCTCTGGGGCCAACGTCCTGACTTTC. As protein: CASSPKTGASSGANVLTF.

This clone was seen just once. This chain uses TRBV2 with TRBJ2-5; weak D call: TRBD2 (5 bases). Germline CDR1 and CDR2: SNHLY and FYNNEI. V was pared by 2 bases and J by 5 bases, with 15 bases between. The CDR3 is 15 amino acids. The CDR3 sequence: CASSESQNRGETQYF. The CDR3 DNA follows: TGTGCCAGCAGTGAATCCCAGAACCGAGGGGAGACCCAGTACTTC.

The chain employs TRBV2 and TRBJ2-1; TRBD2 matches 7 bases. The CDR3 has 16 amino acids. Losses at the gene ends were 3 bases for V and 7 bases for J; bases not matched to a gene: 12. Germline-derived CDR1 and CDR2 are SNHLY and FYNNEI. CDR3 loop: CASSERSGVPSNEQFF. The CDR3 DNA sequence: TGTGCCAGCAGTGAGAGGAGCGGGGTCCCCTCAAATGAGCAGTTCTTC.

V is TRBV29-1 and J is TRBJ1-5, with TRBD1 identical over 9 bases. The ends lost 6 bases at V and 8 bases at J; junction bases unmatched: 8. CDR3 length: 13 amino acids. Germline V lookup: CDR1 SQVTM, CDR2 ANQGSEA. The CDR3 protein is CSVGTGPGEPQHF. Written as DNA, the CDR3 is TGCAGCGTCGGGACAGGGCCGGGGGAGCCCCAGCATTTT. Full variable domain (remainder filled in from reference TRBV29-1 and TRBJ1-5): SAVISQKPSRDICQRGTSLTIQCQVDSQVTMMFWYRQQPGQSLTLIATANQGSEATYESGFVIDKFPISRPNLTFSTLTVSNMSPEDSSIYLCSVGTGPGEPQHFGDGTRLSIL.

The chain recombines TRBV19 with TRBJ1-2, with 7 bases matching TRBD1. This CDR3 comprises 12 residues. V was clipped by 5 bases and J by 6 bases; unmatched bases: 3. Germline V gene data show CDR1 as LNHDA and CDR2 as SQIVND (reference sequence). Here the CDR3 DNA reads TGTGCCAGTAGTGTCGGGACAGATGGCTACACCTTC. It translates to CASSVGTDGYTF. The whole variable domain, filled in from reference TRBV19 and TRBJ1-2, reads DGGITQSPKYLFRKEGQNVTLSCEQNLNHDAMYWYRQDPGQGLRLIYYSQIVNDFQKGDIAEGYSVSREKKESFPLTVTSAQKNPTAFYLCASSVGTDGYTFGSGTRLTVV.

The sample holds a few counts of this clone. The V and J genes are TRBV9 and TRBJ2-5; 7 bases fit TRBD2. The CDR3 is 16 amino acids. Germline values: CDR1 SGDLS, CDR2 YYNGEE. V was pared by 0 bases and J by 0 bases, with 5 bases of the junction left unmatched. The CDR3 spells CASSVEGGVYQETQYF. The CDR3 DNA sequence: TGTGCCAGCAGCGTAGAGGGAGGGGTGTACCAAGAGACCCAGTACTTC.

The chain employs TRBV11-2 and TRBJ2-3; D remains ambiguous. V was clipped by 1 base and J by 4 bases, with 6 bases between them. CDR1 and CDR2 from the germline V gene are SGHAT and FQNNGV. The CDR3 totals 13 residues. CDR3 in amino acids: CASSLGLSDTQYF. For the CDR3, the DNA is TGTGCCAGCAGCTTAGGACTGTCAGATACGCAGTATTTT.

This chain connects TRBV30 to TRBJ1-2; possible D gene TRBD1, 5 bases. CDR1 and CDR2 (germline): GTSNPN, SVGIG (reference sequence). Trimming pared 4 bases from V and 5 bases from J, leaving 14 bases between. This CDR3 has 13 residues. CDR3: CAWNGGYGYGYTF. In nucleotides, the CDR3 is TGTGCCTGGAACGGGGGGTACGGGTATGGCTACACCTTC. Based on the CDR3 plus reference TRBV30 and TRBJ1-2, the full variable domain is SQTIHQWPATLVQPVGSPLSLECTVEGTSNPNLYWYRQAAGRGLQLLFYSVGIGQISSEVPQNLSASRPQDRQFILSSKKLLLSDSGFYLCAWNGGYGYGYTFGSGTRLTVV.

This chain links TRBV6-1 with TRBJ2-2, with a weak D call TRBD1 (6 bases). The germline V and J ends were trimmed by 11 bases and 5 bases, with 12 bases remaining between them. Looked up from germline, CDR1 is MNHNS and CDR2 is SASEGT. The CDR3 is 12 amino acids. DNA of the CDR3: TGTGCCGGACAGTGGGTAACCGGGGAGCTGTTTTTT. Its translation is CAGQWVTGELFF.

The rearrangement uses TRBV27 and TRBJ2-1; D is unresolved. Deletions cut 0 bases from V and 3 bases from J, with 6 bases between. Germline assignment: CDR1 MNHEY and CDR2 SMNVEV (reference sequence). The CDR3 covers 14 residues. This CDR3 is CASSLSVGYNEQFF. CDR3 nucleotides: TGTGCCAGCAGTTTATCGGTCGGCTACAATGAGCAGTTCTTC.

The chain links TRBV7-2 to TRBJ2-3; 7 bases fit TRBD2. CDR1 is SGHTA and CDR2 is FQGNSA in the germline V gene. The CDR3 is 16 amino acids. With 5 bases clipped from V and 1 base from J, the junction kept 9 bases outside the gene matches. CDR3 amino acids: CASSPYQRGRTDTQYF. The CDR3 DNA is TGTGCCAGCAGCCCGTACCAGCGGGGACGCACAGATACGCAGTATTTT.

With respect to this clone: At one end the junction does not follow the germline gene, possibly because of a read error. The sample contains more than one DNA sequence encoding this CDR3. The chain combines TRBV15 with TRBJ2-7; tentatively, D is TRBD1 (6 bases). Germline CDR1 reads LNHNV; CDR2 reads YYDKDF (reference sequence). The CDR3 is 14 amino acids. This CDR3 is CATQMDRPTGEQYF. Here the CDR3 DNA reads TGTGCCACCCAAATGGACAGACCTACCGGGGAGCAGTACTTT.

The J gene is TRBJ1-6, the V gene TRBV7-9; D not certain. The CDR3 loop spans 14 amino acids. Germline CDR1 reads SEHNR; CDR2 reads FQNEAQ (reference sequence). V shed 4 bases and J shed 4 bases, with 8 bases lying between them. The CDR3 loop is CASSYDKYNSPLHF. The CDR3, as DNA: TGTGCCAGCAGCTACGACAAGTATAATTCACCCCTCCACTTT.

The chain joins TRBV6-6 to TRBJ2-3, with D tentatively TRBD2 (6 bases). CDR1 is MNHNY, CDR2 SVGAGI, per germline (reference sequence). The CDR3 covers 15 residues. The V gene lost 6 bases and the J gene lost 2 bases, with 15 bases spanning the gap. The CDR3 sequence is CASRKTGENTDTQYF. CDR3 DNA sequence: TGTGCCAGCAGAAAAACGGGGGAGAACACAGATACGCAGTATTTT.

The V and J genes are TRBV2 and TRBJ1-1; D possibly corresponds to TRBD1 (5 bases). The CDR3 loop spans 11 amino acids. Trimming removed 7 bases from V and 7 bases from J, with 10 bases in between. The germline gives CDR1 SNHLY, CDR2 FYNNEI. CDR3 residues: CASTRTSEAFF. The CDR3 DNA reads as TGTGCCAGCACCCGGACAAGTGAAGCTTTCTTT.

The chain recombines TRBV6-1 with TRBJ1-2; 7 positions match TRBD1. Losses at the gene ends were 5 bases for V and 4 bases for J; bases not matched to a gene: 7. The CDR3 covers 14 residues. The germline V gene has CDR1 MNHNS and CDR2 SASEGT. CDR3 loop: CASSLRTGSYGYTF. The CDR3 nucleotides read TGTGCCAGCAGTCTCCGGACAGGAAGCTATGGCTACACCTTC.

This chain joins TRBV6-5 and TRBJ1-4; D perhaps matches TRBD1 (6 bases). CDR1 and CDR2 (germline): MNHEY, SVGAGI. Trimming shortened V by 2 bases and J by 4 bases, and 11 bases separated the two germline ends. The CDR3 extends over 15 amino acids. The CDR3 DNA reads TGTGCCAGCAGTTACACAACAGGGCTTAATGAAAAACTGTTTTTT. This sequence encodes CASSYTTGLNEKLFF.

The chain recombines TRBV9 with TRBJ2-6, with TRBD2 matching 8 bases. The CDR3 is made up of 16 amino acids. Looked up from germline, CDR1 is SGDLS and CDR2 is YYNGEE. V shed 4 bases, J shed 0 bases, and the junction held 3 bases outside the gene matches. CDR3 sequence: CASSITSGSGANVLTF. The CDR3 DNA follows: TGTGCCAGCAGCATCACTAGCGGCTCTGGGGCCAACGTCCTGACTTTC.

CDR3 loop: CASSQGLVALETQYF. The CDR3 DNA reads TGCGCCAGCAGCCAAGGGTTAGTAGCTTTAGAGACCCAGTACTTC. The gene calls are TRBV4-1 and TRBJ2-5; D is unresolved. Germline CDR1 MGHRA, CDR2 YSYEKL. Trimming left V 1 base short and J 4 bases short, with 13 bases between. The CDR3 runs 15 residues.

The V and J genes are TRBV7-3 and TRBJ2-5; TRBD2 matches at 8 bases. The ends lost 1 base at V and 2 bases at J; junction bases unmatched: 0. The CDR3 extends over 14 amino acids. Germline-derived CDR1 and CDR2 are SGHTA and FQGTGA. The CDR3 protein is CASSLSGGQETQYF. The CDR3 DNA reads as TGTGCCAGCAGCTTAAGCGGGGGGCAAGAGACCCAGTACTTC.